These 10 T cell receptor beta chains originate from one sample sequenced in a study of blood T cell repertoires in COVID-19. Sequenced by immunoSEQ multiplex PCR; TCRdb stores in-frame clones only, minus some. Of more than 50,000 clones in the sample, 90% to 95% were seen once. The sequenced sample was peripheral blood. The source is a human donor in a cohort sampled during active COVID-19.

The chain combines TRBV9 with TRBJ2-2; D gene ambiguous. The CDR3 loop spans 13 amino acids. With 4 bases removed from V and 0 bases from J, the gap between germline ends came to 4 bases. In germline, CDR1 is SGDLS, CDR2 YYNGEE. For the CDR3, the DNA is TGTGCCAGCAGCCCCTCGAACACCGGGGAGCTGTTTTTT. This gives the protein CASSPSNTGELFF.

This clone was detected once. The CDR3 loop reads CASSRETPRVSYEQYF. The CDR3 DNA follows: TGTGCCAGCAGTCGAGAAACTCCACGGGTCTCCTACGAGCAGTACTTC. This chain links TRBV6-6 with TRBJ2-7, with D hard to call. The V end lost 5 bases, the J end lost 0 bases, and 17 bases lay between the germline ends. Germline CDR1 reads MNHNY; CDR2 reads SVGAGI (reference sequence). The CDR3 is 16 residues long.

The rearrangement links TRBV7-2 to TRBJ2-1; 7 bases match TRBD1. Germline assignment: CDR1 SGHTA and CDR2 FQGNSA. The length of the CDR3 is 16 residues. The trim removed 4 bases at V and 5 bases at J, leaving 11 bases unmatched. The chain's CDR3 is CASSSIYRDRNNEQFF. For the CDR3, the DNA is TGTGCCAGCAGCTCGATTTACCGGGACAGAAACAATGAGCAGTTCTTC.

The chain couples TRBV4-1 to TRBJ1-5; D ambiguous. This CDR3 has 19 residues. CDR1 MGHRA and CDR2 YSYEKL come from the germline V gene. Trimming cost V 0 bases and J 6 bases, with 24 bases left between them. CDR3 sequence reads: CASSQEHRDLGGRVQPQHF. Written as DNA, the CDR3 is TGCGCCAGCAGCCAAGAACATCGCGATTTAGGCGGTCGAGTTCAGCCCCAGCATTTT.

V gene TRBV7-9 combines with J gene TRBJ2-2, with D perhaps TRBD2 (5 bases). Germline values: CDR1 SEHNR, CDR2 FQNEAQ (reference sequence). With 7 bases removed from V and 4 bases from J, the gap between germline ends came to 13 bases. The CDR3 totals 14 residues. The CDR3 loop reads CASNFVGSTGELFF. CDR3 DNA sequence: TGTGCCAGCAACTTCGTGGGGAGCACCGGGGAGCTGTTTTTT.

This clone appeared once. The rearrangement joins TRBV30 to TRBJ2-3; D unclear. V dropped 3 bases and J dropped 5 bases, with 15 bases sitting between them. In germline, CDR1 is GTSNPN, CDR2 SVGIG (reference sequence). The CDR3 contains 14 residues. The chain's CDR3 is CAWSPGLGGDTQYF. CDR3 DNA sequence: TGTGCCTGGAGCCCCGGGTTGGGTGGAGATACGCAGTATTTT.

The gene calls are TRBV20-1 and TRBJ2-1, with 8 bases identical to TRBD2. Germline loops: CDR1 DFQATT, CDR2 SNEGSKA (reference sequence). This CDR3 has 16 amino acids. V shed 3 bases and J 3 bases; nucleotides not matched to a gene: 10. CDR3 sequence reads: CSASELAGYHYNEQFF. CDR3 coding DNA: TGCAGTGCTAGTGAGCTAGCGGGCTATCACTACAATGAGCAGTTCTTC.

This chain links TRBV10-3 with TRBJ2-7; TRBD2 matches 7 bases. From germline, CDR1 is ENHRY and CDR2 SYGVKD. The CDR3 loop spans 14 amino acids. J gave up 2 bases and V 8 bases, and 9 bases lay outside the gene matches. CDR3 sequence: CAIVKRDSAYEQYF. The CDR3 DNA is TGTGCCATCGTAAAGCGGGATTCGGCCTACGAGCAGTACTTC.

The chain employs TRBV4-1 and TRBJ2-3; 10 bases agree with TRBD1. Germline CDR1 and CDR2: MGHRA and YSYEKL. This CDR3 contains 18 residues. J lost 4 bases, V lost 2 bases, and 12 bases had no gene match. The CDR3 here is CASSQLIPGQGLADTQYF. In DNA, the CDR3 is TGCGCCAGCAGCCAACTAATCCCGGGACAGGGGTTGGCAGATACGCAGTATTTT.

The CDR3 spells CASSPISVDTQYF. Here the CDR3 DNA reads TGTGCCAGCTCACCAATCTCGGTAGATACGCAGTATTTT. The rearrangement joins TRBV18 to TRBJ2-3; D not resolved. Trimming cost V 2 bases and J 5 bases, with 8 bases left between them. CDR1 and CDR2 (germline): KGHSH, LQKENI. The CDR3 is made up of 13 amino acids.